One TCR beta chain is described in this entry. The assay was immunoSEQ multiplex PCR, and TCRdb's table has in-frame clones only and misses some. Found here are roughly 210,000 clones, around four fifths of them singletons; the top ten hold roughly a tenth. This entry is derived from a study of blood T cell repertoires in COVID-19. The CDR3 is made up of 14 amino acids. Trimming took 1 base from V and 7 from J; bases not matched to a gene: 4. CDR1 is SGHVS, CDR2 FQNEAQ, per germline. This chain connects TRBV7-8 to TRBJ1-1; 9 nucleotides match TRBD1. This receptor was taken from a woman of 80 years or more with COVID-19, enrolled during active disease. Sequenced: peripheral blood. The CDR3 loop is CASSLGDRGSEAFF. The CDR3 nucleotides are TGTGCCAGCAGCTTAGGAGACAGGGGGAGTGAAGCTTTCTTT.